The 3 T cell receptor beta chains given below trace back to one sample, sequenced in a study of blood T cell repertoires in COVID-19. The assay was immunoSEQ multiplex PCR, and TCRdb's table has in-frame clones only and misses some. The sample comprises around 180,000 clones, about 87% of which are singletons, and about a quarter rests with the top ten. Sequenced material: peripheral blood. Source of these receptors: a man in his sixties with acute or convalescent COVID-19.

The chain carries TRBV5-1 and TRBJ1-1; 7 nucleotides match TRBD1. This CDR3 spans 15 amino acids. J gave up 7 bases and V 3 bases, and 12 bases lay outside the gene matches. Germline CDR1 SGHRS, CDR2 YFSETQ. DNA of the CDR3: TGCGCCAGCAGCTCCGGACACGGAGGGGGCTTTGAAGCTTTCTTT. Translated, it gives CASSSGHGGGFEAFF. The full variable domain, completed using reference TRBV5-1 and TRBJ1-1, is KAGVTQTPRYLIKTRGQQVTLSCSPISGHRSVSWYQQTPGQGLQFLFEYFSETQRNKGNFPGRFSGRQFSNSRSEMNVSTLELGDSALYLCASSSGHGGGFEAFFGQGTRLTVV.

Sample share makes this clone medium-sized. The rearrangement joins TRBV5-4 to TRBJ2-5; 13 nucleotides align to TRBD2. CDR3 length equals 14 residues. The V and J ends lost 3 bases and 5 bases, in that order; junction bases with no gene match: 1. The V gene's germline CDR1 is SGHNT and CDR2 YYREEE (reference sequence). This CDR3 reads CASSSTSGRETQYF. Written as DNA, the CDR3 is TGTGCCAGCAGCTCGACTAGCGGGAGGGAGACCCAGTACTTC.

A word on this clone: A read error may account for a junction end that differs from germline. The chain recombines TRBV13 with TRBJ2-1, with 14 nucleotides matching TRBD2. This CDR3 is 15 amino acids long. CDR1 and CDR2 (germline): PRHDT, FYEKMQ (reference sequence). The CDR3 region has the DNA TGTGCCAGCAGCTTACTAGGACTAGCGGGAGGACCTACCCTCTTC. It yields the protein CASSLLGLAGGPTLF.